Below are 15 T cell receptor beta chains sequenced from a single sample in a study of PD-1 blockade in classical Hodgkin lymphoma. The assay was immunoSEQ multiplex PCR, and TCRdb's table has in-frame clones only and misses some. The sample consists of about 29,000 clones, 85% of them appearing once. Relapse after autologous stem cell transplantation occurred in every patient, and brentuximab vedotin exposure varied. Negative selection with magnetic separation was used to purify CD4+ T cells from thawed PBMCs. The material was CD4+ T cells from blood, obtained at baseline. The origin of the receptors is a human donor with classical Hodgkin lymphoma.

The V and J genes are TRBV29-1 and TRBJ1-1; D not resolved. Germline assignment: CDR1 SQVTM and CDR2 ANQGSEA. Trimming stripped 5 bases from V and 1 base from J, with 14 bases between. The length of the CDR3 is 14 residues. Here the CDR3 DNA reads TGCAGCGTTTCCGCCCGATGGAGGAACACTGAAGCTTTCTTT. Its protein is CSVSARWRNTEAFF.

This chain links TRBV5-1 with TRBJ2-1; 11 bases agree with TRBD2. CDR3 size: 15 residues. V lost 4 bases to trimming and J lost 3 bases; unmatched junction nucleotides: 3. Germline V gene sequence: CDR1 SGHRS, CDR2 YFSETQ. In DNA form, the CDR3 reads TGCGCCAGCAGCATACTAGCGGGAGTCTACAATGAGCAGTTCTTC. Its translation: CASSILAGVYNEQFF.

V gene TRBV30 combines with J gene TRBJ1-2; no firm D call. The germline gives CDR1 GTSNPN, CDR2 SVGIG (reference sequence). The CDR3 totals 14 residues. The V and J ends lost 0 bases and 1 base respectively, with 9 bases between them. This chain's CDR3 is CAWSVEGINYGYTF. CDR3 nucleotides: TGTGCCTGGAGTGTTGAGGGTATTAACTATGGCTACACCTTC.

The V call is TRBV6-5, the J call TRBJ1-1; D is unresolved. The germline V gene has CDR1 MNHEY and CDR2 SVGAGI. This CDR3 spans 13 amino acids. The ends were cut back, 4 bases at V and 6 bases at J, with 12 bases in the middle. CDR3 sequence: CASSSLTPAEAFF. The CDR3 region has the DNA TGTGCCAGCAGTTCCTTAACCCCGGCTGAAGCTTTCTTT.

The rearrangement uses TRBV10-3 and TRBJ2-1, with D possibly TRBD2 on 5 matching bases. The germline CDR1 and CDR2 sequences are ENHRY and SYGVKD. The V end was cut by 6 bases, the J end by 8 bases, with 17 bases between. The CDR3 sequence is 14 residues long. CDR3 sequence (DNA): TGTGCCATCAGATTTGGAGCGGAGGTCCATGAGCAGTTCTTC. Translation: CAIRFGAEVHEQFF.

J is TRBJ1-5 and V is TRBV29-1; D is possibly TRBD1 (5 bases). CDR1 is SQVTM and CDR2 is ANQGSEA in the germline V gene. The CDR3 has 12 amino acids. The ends were cut back, 2 bases at V and 11 bases at J, with 13 bases in the middle. The chain's CDR3 is CSVELLGGTQHF. The CDR3 DNA reads TGCAGCGTTGAATTACTTGGGGGAACCCAGCATTTT.

The chain carries TRBV7-9 and TRBJ1-1; D perhaps matches TRBD1 (5 bases). The germline CDR1 and CDR2 sequences are SEHNR and FQNEAQ (reference sequence). This CDR3 contains 13 residues. V was shortened by 4 bases and J by 7 bases, with 13 bases between the two germline ends. The CDR3 DNA reads TGTGCCAGCAGCTCCTCAGTAGGGGTTGAAGCTTTCTTT. This sequence encodes CASSSSVGVEAFF.

This clone was found once. The chain recombines TRBV7-9 with TRBJ2-3; the D gene is possibly TRBD1 (6 bases). Germline CDR1 and CDR2: SEHNR and FQNEAQ (reference sequence). V lost 5 bases and J lost 0, with 12 bases in between. The CDR3 runs to 15 residues. CDR3 loop: CASSRMTGSTDTQYF. For the CDR3, the DNA is TGTGCCAGCAGCCGAATGACAGGTAGCACAGATACGCAGTATTTT.

The V call is TRBV10-3, the J call TRBJ2-1; 9 nucleotides align to TRBD2. The J segment lost 0 bases and the V segment lost 8 bases, leaving 8 bases of the junction unmatched. This CDR3 region has 16 residues. The germline V gene encodes CDR1 ENHRY and CDR2 SYGVKD. CDR3 nucleotide sequence: TGTGCCATCCAGGCTAGCGGGGCTAGCTCCTACAATGAGCAGTTCTTC. This sequence encodes CAIQASGASSYNEQFF.

This chain links TRBV28 with TRBJ1-5; D is undetermined. Per germline, CDR1 MDHEN and CDR2 SYDVKM. Trimming cost V 2 bases and J 0 bases, with 14 bases left between them. The length of the CDR3 is 17 residues. The CDR3 loop is CASSLQRVGYSNQPQHF. The CDR3 DNA follows: TGTGCCAGCAGTTTACAACGCGTCGGATATAGCAATCAGCCCCAGCATTTT.

The gene calls are TRBV18 and TRBJ2-5; 7 bases line up with TRBD2. Losses at the gene ends were 8 bases for V and 2 bases for J; bases not matched to a gene: 8. Germline lookup yields CDR1 KGHSH and CDR2 LQKENI. The CDR3 extends over 14 amino acids. The chain's CDR3 is CASTTGLGQETQYF. DNA of the CDR3: TGTGCCAGCACAACCGGACTAGGTCAAGAGACCCAGTACTTC.

The genes are TRBV6-5 and TRBJ1-3; perhaps TRBD1 as D (6 bases). The length of the CDR3 is 15 residues. Trimming removed 5 bases at V and 0 bases at J, with 11 bases between. Germline V CDR1 and CDR2: MNHEY, SVGAGI. The CDR3 is CASSPRGISGNTIYF. The CDR3 DNA sequence: TGTGCCAGCAGTCCTAGGGGGATCTCTGGAAACACCATATATTTT.

The chain couples TRBV18 to TRBJ2-6; the D is unclear. The CDR3 length is 15 residues. CDR1 is KGHSH and CDR2 is LQKENI in the germline V gene. Trimming removed 3 bases from V and 0 bases from J, with 6 bases in between. The DNA for the CDR3 is TGTGCCAGCTCACCCACCGTCTCTGGGGCCAACGTCCTGACTTTC. This sequence encodes CASSPTVSGANVLTF. Full variable domain (outside the CDR3, taken from reference TRBV18 and TRBJ2-6): NAGVMQNPRHLVRRRGQEARLRCSPMKGHSHVYWYRQLPEEGLKFMVYLQKENIIDESGMPKERFSAEFPKEGPSILRIQQVVRGDSAAYFCASSPTVSGANVLTFGAGSRLTVL.

This chain uses TRBV2 with TRBJ2-1; 9 bases are a match to TRBD2. Germline CDR1 is SNHLY and CDR2 is FYNNEI. This CDR3 has 17 amino acids. The V and J ends lost 6 bases and 4 bases, in that order; junction bases with no gene match: 13. The CDR3 DNA sequence: TGTGCCAGCAGCCCTCTTTCCGGACTAGCGTTGTACAATGAGCAGTTCTTC. This codes for CASSPLSGLALYNEQFF.

The chain couples TRBV19 to TRBJ1-3, with 7 bases fitting TRBD1. V lost 6 bases and J lost 3; bases outside the gene matches: 5. CDR3 length equals 14 residues. CDR1 and CDR2 from the germline V gene are LNHDA and SQIVND (reference sequence). As DNA, the CDR3 is TGTGCCAGTAGCCCCGGGACAGTTGGAAACACCATATATTTT. Translating it yields CASSPGTVGNTIYF.